Below, 15 T cell receptor beta chains from the same sample are listed, as sequenced in a study of blood T cell repertoires in COVID-19. The assay was immunoSEQ multiplex PCR, and TCRdb's table has in-frame clones only and misses some. The table includes about 12,000 clones, around 70% detected once. What was sequenced was peripheral blood. Receptors were obtained from a man in his sixties with COVID-19, enrolled during active disease.

As to this clone: Other nucleotide sequences in the sample specify the same CDR3. V usage is TRBV5-1 and J usage is TRBJ1-4; D is possibly TRBD1 (6 bases). This CDR3 has 15 residues. The germline V gene has CDR1 SGHRS and CDR2 YFSETQ. V dropped 0 bases and J dropped 0 bases, with 6 bases sitting between them. The CDR3: CASSLEGATNEKLFF. CDR3 coding DNA: TGCGCCAGCAGCTTGGAGGGGGCAACTAATGAAAAACTGTTTTTT.

Here the CDR3 reads CASGLALGGTGNSPLHF. The CDR3 DNA sequence: TGTGCTAGTGGTTTGGCTCTTGGCGGGACAGGAAATTCACCCCTCCACTTT. J is TRBJ1-6 and V is TRBV12-5, with 8 bases fitting TRBD1. This CDR3 spans 17 amino acids. Per the germline V gene, CDR1 is LGHNT and CDR2 is FRNRAP. The junction had 9 bases not matched to a gene; V was cut back by 1 base and J by 7 bases.

This clone is a singleton in its sample. The rearrangement uses TRBV5-1 and TRBJ2-2; 8 bases align to TRBD1. V lost 2 bases to trimming and J lost 3 bases; unmatched junction nucleotides: 3. Germline V CDR1 and CDR2: SGHRS, YFSETQ. This CDR3 contains 15 residues. This CDR3 is CASSFGTGHTGELFF. The CDR3 DNA reads as TGCGCCAGCAGCTTCGGGACAGGACACACCGGGGAGCTGTTTTTT.

The V gene is TRBV5-4, the J gene TRBJ2-5; unclear D gene. Trimming shortened V by 4 bases and J by 5 bases, and 6 bases separated the two germline ends. The CDR3 loop spans 11 amino acids. In germline, CDR1 is SGHNT, CDR2 YYREEE (reference sequence). CDR3 sequence (DNA): TGTGCCAGCAGCACCAGGGAGACCCAGTACTTC. This codes for CASSTRETQYF.

This clone occurred a few times. V usage is TRBV6-5 and J usage is TRBJ2-1, with TRBD2 matching over 14 bases. Trimming at V came to 6 bases and at J to 5 bases, leaving 3 bases not matched to a gene. Germline V gene sequence: CDR1 MNHEY, CDR2 SVGAGI. There are 15 residues in the CDR3. The DNA of the CDR3 is TGTGCCAGCAGCAGGACTAGCGGGGGGAACAATGAGCAGTTCTTC. This translates into CASSRTSGGNNEQFF.

The genes are TRBV5-4 and TRBJ2-5; D may be TRBD2 (6 bases). The CDR3 loop spans 13 amino acids. Looked up from germline, CDR1 is SGHNT and CDR2 is YYREEE (reference sequence). V was clipped by 0 bases and J by 5 bases, with 8 bases between them. The CDR3: CASSLALAETQYF. The DNA for the CDR3 is TGTGCCAGCAGCTTGGCCCTAGCGGAGACCCAGTACTTC.

The genes are TRBV6-5 and TRBJ1-1; D call uncertain. This CDR3 region has 13 residues. Germline V gene data show CDR1 as MNHEY and CDR2 as SVGAGI. Trimming shortened V by 0 bases and J by 11 bases, and 13 bases separated the two germline ends. CDR3 coding DNA: TGTGCCAGCAGTTACTCCAAGGAGGGTTGGGCTTTCTTT. Translated: CASSYSKEGWAFF.

Worth noting for this clone: The junction shows a germline mismatch at one end, possibly a read error. The chain carries TRBV4-3 and TRBJ2-2, with TRBD1 identical over 9 bases. The CDR3 loop spans 16 amino acids. Germline-derived CDR1 and CDR2 are LGHNA and YSLEER. CDR3 residues: CASSQGTGASTWELFF. The CDR3 DNA reads as TGCGCCAGCAGCCAAGGGACAGGGGCCAGCACCTGGGAGCTGTTTTTT.

The chain joins TRBV4-3 to TRBJ1-2; the D is unclear. The length of the CDR3 is 13 residues. CDR1 is LGHNA and CDR2 is YSLEER in the germline V gene. Trimming stripped 0 bases from V and 5 bases from J, with 7 bases between. The CDR3 DNA reads as TGCGCCAGCAGCCAAGAGGCAGGATATGGCTACACCTTC. This codes for CASSQEAGYGYTF.

This chain links TRBV2 with TRBJ2-1, with D perhaps matching TRBD1 (6 bases). The germline V gene encodes CDR1 SNHLY and CDR2 FYNNEI. This CDR3 comprises 18 residues. V was pared by 1 base and J by 4 bases, with 20 bases between. CDR3 in amino acids: CASSEGPFGGLGYNEQFF. CDR3 DNA sequence: TGTGCCAGCAGTGAAGGCCCTTTTGGGGGCCTGGGGTACAATGAGCAGTTCTTC.

The chain couples TRBV10-3 to TRBJ2-3, with a possible D match to TRBD2 (6 bases). The CDR3 has 15 residues. The germline V gene encodes CDR1 ENHRY and CDR2 SYGVKD. Trimming cost V 0 bases and J 1 base, with 8 bases left between them. The chain's CDR3 is CAISESQRGTDTQYF. The CDR3 bases are TGTGCCATCAGTGAGTCCCAGCGGGGCACAGATACGCAGTATTTT.

This rearrangement joins TRBV19 to TRBJ1-1, with D perhaps matching TRBD1 (6 bases). Germline V gives CDR1 LNHDA, CDR2 SQIVND (reference sequence). CDR3 length equals 18 residues. Trimming removed 5 bases from V and 1 base from J, with 23 bases in between. As DNA, the CDR3 is TGTGCCAGTAGTCCCCGAAACAGGGAGCGAAATAGGAACACTGAAGCTTTCTTT. Amino acid sequence: CASSPRNRERNRNTEAFF.

The genes are TRBV6-1 and TRBJ1-2, with TRBD1 matching over 7 bases. The germline V gene has CDR1 MNHNS and CDR2 SASEGT. The CDR3 contains 15 residues. J was trimmed by 2 bases and V by 3 bases; bases with no gene match: 6. CDR3 sequence: CASSDTGTANYGYTF. The CDR3 nucleotides are TGTGCCAGCAGTGACACCGGGACAGCGAACTATGGCTACACCTTC.

This clone has just a few counts. V gene TRBV24-1 combines with J gene TRBJ1-1; 9 nucleotides line up with TRBD1. V dropped 6 bases and J dropped 14; count of bases not matched to a gene: 12. Germline V CDR1 and CDR2: KGHDR, SFDVKD. CDR3 length: 13 residues. CDR3: CATSSGQGPARFF. The DNA for the CDR3 is TGTGCCACCAGTTCGGGACAGGGCCCAGCTCGGTTCTTT.

The rearrangement links TRBV19 to TRBJ2-6, with 8 bases that match TRBD1. This CDR3 has 19 residues. The germline gives CDR1 LNHDA, CDR2 SQIVND (reference sequence). V was clipped by 6 bases and J by 0 bases; unmatched bases: 13. CDR3 sequence (DNA): TGTGCCAGTAGAGATAGGCCGGGGACAGGTGTCTCTGGGGCCAACGTCCTGACTTTC. As protein: CASRDRPGTGVSGANVLTF.